Described below is a single T cell receptor (beta chain) sequence and its context. It has no known antigen specificity. The sample holds no much larger clone one base away, and base qualities are not on file. Inclusive of the bounding cysteine and phenylalanine, the CDR3 is 15 residues long. The entry retains the CDR3 DNA only, 45 bases that are in frame from base 1. CDR1 and CDR2 were assigned from the germline V gene (reference sequence) as SEHNR and FQNEAQ. Trimming takes 5 bases off V and 4 bases off J; junction bases not matched to a gene: 6. TCRbeta CDR3 regions were amplified from genomic DNA using the immunoSEQ Assay, a bias-controlled multiplex PCR. On the authors' methods: Within the assay, amplification of reference gene primers was used to estimate how many nucleated cells each sample contained. Sequence reads were collapsed and filtered to measure the absolute abundance of every unique TCRbeta CDR3 rearrangement. For each sample, productive Simpson clonality was calculated by taking the square root of Simpson's diversity index across productive rearrangements. TCRdb re-hosts the immuneACCESS table, in-frame sequences only. Its copies lack some clones; in the studies checked, an unresolved V gene accounts for under half of them, and the cause for the rest is not known. That table is the source of V, J and clone size, and D and trimming were worked out from the DNA. This sample lists some 160,000 clones; about 82% were detected once. The ten largest clones add up to 6.2% of the sample.

The sample comes from a study of blood T cell repertoires in COVID-19 (TCRdb year 2020). For the wider study: Collaborator samples came from the United States, Italy and Spain and covered acute and convalescent phases of COVID-19. The material from the prospective study consisted of cDNA or gDNA derived from T cells, B-cell-depleted T cells, or PBMCs. Deeply sampled blood TCRbeta repertoires from subjects exposed to, actively infected with, or recovered from COVID-19 were included in the dataset. A freely available public database, intended as a resource for researchers studying the immune response to SARS-CoV-2, is where the repertoires were released. Samples were obtained from the ongoing ImmuneRACE study (first 160 participants) and from 1,200 or so subjects provided by 6 global collaborators. Sample metadata almost always included a de-identified subject ID, COVID-19 status, age in years and sex. Where available, HLA class I and class II types were obtained from metadata supplied by the sample provider rather than from assay-based typing. What the authors observed across the whole study: How much clinical and demographic metadata was included differed by source and by participant, and the metadata was provided uncurated.

Enrolling through a virtual design, the prospective study's participants ranged in age from about 18 to 89 years and lived across roughly 23 United States geographic areas. In the prospective study, cohorts were assigned on the basis of participant-reported clinical history obtained from a screening survey and a study questionnaire. Recovered participants in ImmuneRACE Cohort 3 were defined as having two consecutive negative NP/OP PCR tests, clearance from a healthcare professional, or resolution of symptoms. Each participant in the prospective study had whole blood, serum and a nasopharyngeal or oropharyngeal swab collected by mobile phlebotomists. Additional blood draws and questionnaires over an approximately two-month period could optionally be provided by prospective study participants. Before DNA extraction, prospective study blood samples were shipped either frozen or at room temperature.

Material for sequencing was PBMCs or T cells enriched from blood (not recorded which). This sequence was found in a middle-aged woman who had recovered from COVID-19. The rearranged chain carries TRBV7-9 and TRBJ2-7, with TRBD2 matching 12 junction bases. The CDR3 amino acid sequence is: CASSVTSGSVYEQYF. The nucleotides read TGTGCCAGCAGCGTGACTAGCGGGAGTGTGTACGAGCAGTACTTC.